Listed here is a single T cell receptor (beta chain). In contrast to the negatively isolated CD8+ and CD4+ T cells, TEMRA cells were FACS-enriched. Per germline, CDR1 SGHRS and CDR2 YFSETQ. The V end was cut by 4 bases, the J end by 5 bases, with 15 bases between. This CDR3 is 14 amino acids long. An amount of RNA that ranged from roughly 0.5 to 1 ug was reverse transcribed with random hexamers. MiXCR was run by TCRdb on the immunoSEQ multiplex PCR reads, yielding one entry per CDR3 protein. The sample gives about 300,000 distinct CDR3 sequences, around 90% of which show up once; roughly 0.064% is in the top ten. This record belongs to a study of CD8 T cells in Susac syndrome.

This chain joins TRBV5-1 and TRBJ1-1; D is perhaps TRBD1 (5 bases). Specimen: CD4+ T cells from PBMCs. The receptor comes from a human donor with multiple sclerosis. CDR3 residues: CASSVRGGPTEAFF. The CDR3, as DNA: TGCGCCAGCAGCGTAAGGGGAGGCCCGACTGAAGCTTTCTTT.